The source of this T cell receptor (beta chain) is a study of shared T cell receptors in the human thymus. CDR3 size: 14 residues. Germline CDR1 is MNHNS and CDR2 is SASEGT. Trimming took off 6 bases at V and 8 bases at J, with 19 bases between the two ends. The table came from immunoSEQ multiplex PCR; TCRdb's copy has only in-frame clones and leaves some out. The sample holds 550,000 to 800,000 clones; 70% to 90% are singletons and the top ten take roughly 0.01%. A further study also used this sample, focusing on human thymus T cells.

This chain uses TRBV6-1 with TRBJ1-2; D is possibly TRBD1 (6 bases). This TCR derives from a girl under three years old with a congenital heart defect. Sample: thymocytes. CDR3 bases: TGTGCCAGCAGCCCAGGTGGGGACACGTTAGGCTACACCTTC. Its translation: CASSPGGDTLGYTF.